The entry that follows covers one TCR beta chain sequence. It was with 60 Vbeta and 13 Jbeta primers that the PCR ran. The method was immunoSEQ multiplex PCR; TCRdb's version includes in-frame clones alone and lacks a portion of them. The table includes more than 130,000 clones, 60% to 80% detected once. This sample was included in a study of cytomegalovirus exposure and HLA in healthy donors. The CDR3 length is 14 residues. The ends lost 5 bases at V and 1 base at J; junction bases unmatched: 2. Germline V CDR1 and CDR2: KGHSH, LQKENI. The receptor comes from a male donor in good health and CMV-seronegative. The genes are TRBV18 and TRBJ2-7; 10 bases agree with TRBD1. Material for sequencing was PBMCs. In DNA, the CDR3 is TGTGCCAGCTCAGGACAGGGGGGGTCCTACGAGCAGTACTTC. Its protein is CASSGQGGSYEQYF.